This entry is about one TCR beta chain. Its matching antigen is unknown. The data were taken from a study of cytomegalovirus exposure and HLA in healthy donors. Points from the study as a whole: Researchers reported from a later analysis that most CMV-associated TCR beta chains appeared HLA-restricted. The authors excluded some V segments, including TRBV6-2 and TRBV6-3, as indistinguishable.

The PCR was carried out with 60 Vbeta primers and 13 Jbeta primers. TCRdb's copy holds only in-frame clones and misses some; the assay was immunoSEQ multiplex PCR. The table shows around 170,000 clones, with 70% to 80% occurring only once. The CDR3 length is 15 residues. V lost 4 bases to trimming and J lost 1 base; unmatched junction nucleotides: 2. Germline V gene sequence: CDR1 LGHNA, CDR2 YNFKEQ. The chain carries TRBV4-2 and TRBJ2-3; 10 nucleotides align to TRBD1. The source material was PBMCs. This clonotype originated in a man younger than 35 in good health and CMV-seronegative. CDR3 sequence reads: CASSPGQGGTDTQYF. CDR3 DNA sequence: TGTGCCAGCAGCCCTGGACAGGGGGGCACAGATACGCAGTATTTT.